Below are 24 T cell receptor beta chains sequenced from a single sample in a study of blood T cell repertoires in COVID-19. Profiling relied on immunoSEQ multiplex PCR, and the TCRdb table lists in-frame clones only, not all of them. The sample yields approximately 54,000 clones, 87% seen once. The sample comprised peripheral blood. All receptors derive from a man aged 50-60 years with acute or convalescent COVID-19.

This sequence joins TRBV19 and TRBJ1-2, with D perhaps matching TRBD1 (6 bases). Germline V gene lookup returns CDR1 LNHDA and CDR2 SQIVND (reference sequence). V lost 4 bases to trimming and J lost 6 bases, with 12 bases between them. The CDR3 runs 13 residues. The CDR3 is CASSTGQWNGYTF. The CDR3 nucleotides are TGTGCCAGTAGTACCGGACAGTGGAATGGCTACACCTTC.

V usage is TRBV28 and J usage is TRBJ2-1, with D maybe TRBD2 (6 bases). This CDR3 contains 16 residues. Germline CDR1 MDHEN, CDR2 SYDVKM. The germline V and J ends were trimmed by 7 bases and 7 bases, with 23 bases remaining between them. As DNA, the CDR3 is TGTGCCAGCACCCCTCCGGAGGGGAGAGAGTGGAATGAGCAGTTCTTC. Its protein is CASTPPEGREWNEQFF.

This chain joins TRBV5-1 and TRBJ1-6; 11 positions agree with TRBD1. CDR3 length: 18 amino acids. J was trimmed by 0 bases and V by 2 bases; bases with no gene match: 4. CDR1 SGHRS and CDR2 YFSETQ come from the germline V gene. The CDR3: CASSLGQGASSYNSPLHF. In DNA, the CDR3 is TGCGCCAGCAGCTTAGGACAGGGGGCCAGCTCCTATAATTCACCCCTCCACTTT.

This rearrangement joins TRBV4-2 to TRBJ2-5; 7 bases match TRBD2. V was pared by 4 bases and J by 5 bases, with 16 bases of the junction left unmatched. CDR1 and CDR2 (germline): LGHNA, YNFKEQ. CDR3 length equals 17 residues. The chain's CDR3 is CASSPVITSVGFETQYF. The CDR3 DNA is TGTGCCAGCAGCCCAGTGATCACTAGCGTGGGATTTGAGACCCAGTACTTC.

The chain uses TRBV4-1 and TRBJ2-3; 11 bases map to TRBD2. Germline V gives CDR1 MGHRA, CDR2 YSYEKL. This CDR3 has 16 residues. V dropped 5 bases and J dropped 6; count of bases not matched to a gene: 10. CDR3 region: CASSLILAGGWDTQYF. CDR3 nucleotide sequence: TGCGCCAGCAGCTTGATTCTAGCGGGAGGTTGGGATACGCAGTATTTT.

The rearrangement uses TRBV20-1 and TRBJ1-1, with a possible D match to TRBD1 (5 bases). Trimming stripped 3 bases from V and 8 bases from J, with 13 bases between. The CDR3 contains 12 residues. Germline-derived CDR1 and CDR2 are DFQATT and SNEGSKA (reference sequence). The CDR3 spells CSASSRAWEAFF. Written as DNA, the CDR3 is TGCAGTGCTAGTAGCAGGGCATGGGAAGCTTTCTTT.

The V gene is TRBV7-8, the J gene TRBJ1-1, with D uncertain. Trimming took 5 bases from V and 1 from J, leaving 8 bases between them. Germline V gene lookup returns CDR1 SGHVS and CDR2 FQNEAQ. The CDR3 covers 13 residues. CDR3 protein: CASSATPNTEAFF. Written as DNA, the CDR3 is TGTGCCAGCAGCGCAACACCGAACACTGAAGCTTTCTTT.

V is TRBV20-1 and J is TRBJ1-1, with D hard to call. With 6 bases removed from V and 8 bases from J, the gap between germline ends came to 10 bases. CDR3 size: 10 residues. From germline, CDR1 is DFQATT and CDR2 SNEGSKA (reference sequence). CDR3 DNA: TGCAGTGCCCGGGTTTTGGAAGCTTTCTTT. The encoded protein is CSARVLEAFF.

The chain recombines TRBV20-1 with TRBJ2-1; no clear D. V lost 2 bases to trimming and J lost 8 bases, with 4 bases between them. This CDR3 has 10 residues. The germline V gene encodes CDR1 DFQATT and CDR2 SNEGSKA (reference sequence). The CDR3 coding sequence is TGCAGTGCTAGACTTGATGAGCAGTTCTTC. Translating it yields CSARLDEQFF.

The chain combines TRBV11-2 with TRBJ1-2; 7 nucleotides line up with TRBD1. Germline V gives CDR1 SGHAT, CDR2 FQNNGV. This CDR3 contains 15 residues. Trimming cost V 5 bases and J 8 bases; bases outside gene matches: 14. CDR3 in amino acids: CASSPRDREIEGYTF. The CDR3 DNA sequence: TGTGCCAGCAGCCCCCGGGACAGAGAGATCGAGGGCTACACCTTC.

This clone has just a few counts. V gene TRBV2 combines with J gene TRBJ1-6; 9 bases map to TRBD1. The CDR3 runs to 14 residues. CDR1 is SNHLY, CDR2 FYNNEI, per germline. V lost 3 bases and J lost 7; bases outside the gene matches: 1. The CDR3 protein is CASSDGTGNSPLHF. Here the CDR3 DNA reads TGTGCCAGCAGTGACGGGACAGGGAATTCACCCCTCCACTTT.

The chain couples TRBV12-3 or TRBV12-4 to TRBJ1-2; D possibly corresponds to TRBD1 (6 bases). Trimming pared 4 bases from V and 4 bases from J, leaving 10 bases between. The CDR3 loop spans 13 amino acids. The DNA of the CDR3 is TGTGCCAGCAGTTCCCGACAGGTCTATGGCTACACCTTC. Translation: CASSSRQVYGYTF.

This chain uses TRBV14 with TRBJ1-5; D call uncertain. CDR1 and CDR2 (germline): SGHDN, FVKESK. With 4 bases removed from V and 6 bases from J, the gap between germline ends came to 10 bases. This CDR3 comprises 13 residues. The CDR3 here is CASSRDEVQPQHF. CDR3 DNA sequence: TGTGCCAGCAGCCGAGACGAGGTTCAGCCCCAGCATTTT.

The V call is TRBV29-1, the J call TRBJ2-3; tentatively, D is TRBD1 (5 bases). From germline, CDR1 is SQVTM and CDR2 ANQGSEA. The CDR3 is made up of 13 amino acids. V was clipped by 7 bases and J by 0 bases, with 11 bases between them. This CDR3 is CSETPGSTDTQYF. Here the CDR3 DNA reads TGCAGCGAAACCCCAGGGAGCACAGATACGCAGTATTTT.

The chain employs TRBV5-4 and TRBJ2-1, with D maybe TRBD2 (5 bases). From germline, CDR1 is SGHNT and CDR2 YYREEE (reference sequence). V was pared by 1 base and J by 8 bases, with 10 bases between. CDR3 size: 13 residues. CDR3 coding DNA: TGTGCCAGCAGCTTGTTTGGGCGGGATGAGCAGTTCTTC. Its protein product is CASSLFGRDEQFF.

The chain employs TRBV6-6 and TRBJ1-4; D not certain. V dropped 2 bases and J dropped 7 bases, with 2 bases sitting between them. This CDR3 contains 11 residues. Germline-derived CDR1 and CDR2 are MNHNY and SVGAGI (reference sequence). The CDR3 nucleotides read TGTGCCAGCAGTTACCTTGAAAAACTGTTTTTT. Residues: CASSYLEKLFF.

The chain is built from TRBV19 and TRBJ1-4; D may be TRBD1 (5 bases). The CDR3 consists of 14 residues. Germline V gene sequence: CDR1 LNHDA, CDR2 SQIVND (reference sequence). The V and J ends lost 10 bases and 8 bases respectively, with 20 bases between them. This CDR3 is CATSPRGKLEKLFF. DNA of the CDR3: TGTGCCACCTCCCCCCGGGGGAAACTAGAAAAACTGTTTTTT.

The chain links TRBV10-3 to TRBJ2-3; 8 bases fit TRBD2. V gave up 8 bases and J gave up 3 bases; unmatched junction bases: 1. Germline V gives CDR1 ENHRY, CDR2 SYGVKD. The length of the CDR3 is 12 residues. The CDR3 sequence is CAIREGTDTQYF. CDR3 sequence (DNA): TGTGCCATCCGGGAGGGAACAGATACGCAGTATTTT.

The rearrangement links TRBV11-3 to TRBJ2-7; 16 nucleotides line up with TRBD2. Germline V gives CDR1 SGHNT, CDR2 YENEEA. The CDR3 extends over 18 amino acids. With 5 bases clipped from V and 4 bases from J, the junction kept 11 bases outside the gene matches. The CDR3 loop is CASSPQIGTSGRAYEQYF. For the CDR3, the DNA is TGTGCCAGCAGCCCCCAGATAGGGACTAGCGGGAGGGCTTACGAGCAGTACTTC.

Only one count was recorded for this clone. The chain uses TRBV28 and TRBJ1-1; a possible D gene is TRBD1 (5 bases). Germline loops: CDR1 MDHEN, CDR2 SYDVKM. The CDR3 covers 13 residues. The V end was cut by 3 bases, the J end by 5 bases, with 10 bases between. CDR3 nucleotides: TGTGCCAGCAGTTTGGGTAGGGGAACTGAAGCTTTCTTT. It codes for CASSLGRGTEAFF.

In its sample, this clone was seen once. The CDR3 nucleotides are TGTGCCAGCAGCGCGACAGGGGGTGTACGAGTGCAGTACTTC. Its translation: CASSATGGVRVQYF. The chain recombines TRBV14 with TRBJ2-7; TRBD1 matches at 9 bases. The CDR3 runs 14 residues. The V gene end was trimmed by 5 bases and the J gene end by 9 bases; junction bases not matched to a gene: 11. In germline, CDR1 is SGHDN, CDR2 FVKESK.

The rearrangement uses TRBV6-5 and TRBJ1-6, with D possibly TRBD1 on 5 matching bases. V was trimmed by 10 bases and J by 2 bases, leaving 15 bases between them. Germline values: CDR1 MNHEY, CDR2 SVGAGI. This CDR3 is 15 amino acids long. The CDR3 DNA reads TGTGCCACCGAGGATGGACAAACCTATAATTCACCCCTCCACTTT. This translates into CATEDGQTYNSPLHF.

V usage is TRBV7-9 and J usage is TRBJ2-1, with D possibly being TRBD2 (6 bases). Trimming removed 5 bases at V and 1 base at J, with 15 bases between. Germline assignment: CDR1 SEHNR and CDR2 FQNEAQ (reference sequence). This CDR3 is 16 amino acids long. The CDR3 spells CASSLRDLLSYNEQFF. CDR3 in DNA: TGTGCCAGCAGCCTTCGGGACTTACTTTCCTACAATGAGCAGTTCTTC.

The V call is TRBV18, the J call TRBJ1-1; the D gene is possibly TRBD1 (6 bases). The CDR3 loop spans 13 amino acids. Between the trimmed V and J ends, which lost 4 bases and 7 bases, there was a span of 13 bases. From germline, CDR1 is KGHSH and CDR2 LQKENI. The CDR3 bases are TGTGCCAGCTCACGCGGGGGGGGCGGTGAAGCTTTCTTT. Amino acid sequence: CASSRGGGGEAFF. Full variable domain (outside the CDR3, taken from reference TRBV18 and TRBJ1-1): NAGVMQNPRHLVRRRGQEARLRCSPMKGHSHVYWYRQLPEEGLKFMVYLQKENIIDESGMPKERFSAEFPKEGPSILRIQQVVRGDSAAYFCASSRGGGGEAFFGQGTRLTVV.